Shown below are 12 T cell receptor beta chains from a single sample sequenced in a study of blood T cell repertoires in COVID-19. TCRdb's copy holds only in-frame clones and misses some; the assay was immunoSEQ multiplex PCR. The sample has 45,000 to 55,000 clones; roughly 84% are singletons. Source material: peripheral blood. These receptors all come from a man between 50 and 59 years old with active COVID-19.

This chain connects TRBV6-4 to TRBJ2-3, with 8 bases that match TRBD2. The ends lost 6 bases at V and 1 base at J; junction bases unmatched: 9. Germline V gene lookup returns CDR1 MRHNA and CDR2 SNTAGT. CDR3 length: 16 residues. CDR3 nucleotide sequence: TGTGCCAGCAGCCCTTTGACGGGAGGGGGCACAGATACGCAGTATTTT. It encodes CASSPLTGGGTDTQYF.

The rearrangement joins TRBV19 to TRBJ1-2; 8 bases match TRBD1. With 9 bases clipped from V and 5 bases from J, the junction kept 11 bases outside the gene matches. The CDR3 is made up of 14 amino acids. Germline CDR1 LNHDA, CDR2 SQIVND (reference sequence). The CDR3 DNA reads as TGTGCCAGCCACACTACAGGGGGATATTATGGCTACACCTTC. Translating it yields CASHTTGGYYGYTF. The full variable domain, completed using reference TRBV19 and TRBJ1-2, is DGGITQSPKYLFRKEGQNVTLSCEQNLNHDAMYWYRQDPGQGLRLIYYSQIVNDFQKGDIAEGYSVSREKKESFPLTVTSAQKNPTAFYLCASHTTGGYYGYTFGSGTRLTVV.

This chain connects TRBV5-4 to TRBJ2-3, with 10 bases identical to TRBD2. With 5 bases clipped from V and 4 bases from J, the junction kept 4 bases outside the gene matches. This CDR3 comprises 14 residues. Germline V gives CDR1 SGHNT, CDR2 YYREEE (reference sequence). The CDR3 region is CASSLGLAADTQYF. The CDR3 DNA reads TGTGCCAGCAGTCTTGGACTAGCGGCAGATACGCAGTATTTT.

The chain is built from TRBV18 and TRBJ1-5; D uncertain. Germline V gene lookup returns CDR1 KGHSH and CDR2 LQKENI. Trimming shortened V by 6 bases and J by 4 bases, and 13 bases separated the two germline ends. CDR3 length: 14 amino acids. CDR3 bases: TGTGCCAGCTCCCCTGAGGTTTTTAATCAGCCCCAGCATTTT. Protein product: CASSPEVFNQPQHF.

The chain has TRBV5-8 and TRBJ2-6, with 7 bases fitting TRBD1. The CDR3 spans 16 residues. Germline V CDR1 and CDR2: SGHTS, YDEGEE. With 0 bases clipped from V and 2 bases from J, the junction kept 2 bases outside the gene matches. CDR3 sequence (DNA): TGTGCCAGCAGCTTGGAGACAGGGACTGGGGCCAACGTCCTGACTTTC. Residues: CASSLETGTGANVLTF.

The V and J genes are TRBV2 and TRBJ2-5, with 8 bases aligning to TRBD1. The CDR3 is 15 amino acids. Trimming cost V 6 bases and J 4 bases; bases outside gene matches: 10. Per the germline V gene, CDR1 is SNHLY and CDR2 is FYNNEI. The CDR3 coding sequence is TGTGCCAGCAGGTTGGACAGGGCGGGTGGAGAGACCCAGTACTTC. Amino acid sequence: CASRLDRAGGETQYF.

The chain uses TRBV5-1 and TRBJ2-3; 10 bases match TRBD1. This CDR3 comprises 14 residues. The germline gives CDR1 SGHRS, CDR2 YFSETQ. Unmatched junction bases numbered 11, after V lost 4 bases and J lost 12 bases. CDR3 loop: CASSPRQGAPTQYF. CDR3 coding DNA: TGCGCCAGCAGCCCTAGACAGGGGGCCCCTACACAGTATTTT.

The chain has TRBV6-2 or TRBV6-3 and TRBJ2-1, with TRBD2 matching 7 bases. Germline V lookup: CDR1 MNHEY, CDR2 SVGEGT. V was pared by 1 base and J by 5 bases, with 5 bases of the junction left unmatched. The CDR3 has 15 residues. CDR3: CASSYWAGDNNEQFF. DNA for the CDR3: TGTGCCAGCAGTTACTGGGCGGGAGATAACAATGAGCAGTTCTTC.

The chain combines TRBV5-6 with TRBJ2-3; 8 nucleotides align to TRBD2. CDR1 and CDR2 (germline): SGHDT, YYEEEE. The CDR3 runs to 18 residues. The V gene end was trimmed by 3 bases and the J gene end by 5 bases; junction bases not matched to a gene: 17. This CDR3 reads CASSWLGYGAGVEDTQYF. Written as DNA, the CDR3 is TGTGCCAGCAGCTGGTTGGGGTATGGAGCGGGAGTGGAAGATACGCAGTATTTT.

CDR3 nucleotides: TGTGCCACCAGTGATAGGCCGGGGGGAAAGGACTATGGCTACACCTTC. Its protein product is CATSDRPGGKDYGYTF. The genes are TRBV24-1 and TRBJ1-2; TRBD1 is a possible D gene (5 bases). The CDR3 has 16 amino acids. V lost 3 bases and J 3 bases, leaving 16 bases between the germline ends. Per germline, CDR1 KGHDR and CDR2 SFDVKD.

The V gene is TRBV19, the J gene TRBJ1-3; D possibly corresponds to TRBD1 (6 bases). Germline CDR1 and CDR2: LNHDA and SQIVND (reference sequence). The ends were cut back, 8 bases at V and 2 bases at J, with 10 bases in the middle. The CDR3 loop spans 13 amino acids. In nucleotides, the CDR3 is TGTGCCAGTCGTACAGGGCCTGGAAACACCATATATTTT. Amino acids: CASRTGPGNTIYF.

This clone has just a few counts. The J gene is TRBJ1-1, the V gene TRBV7-3, with D possibly matching TRBD1 (5 bases). Germline lookup yields CDR1 SGHTA and CDR2 FQGTGA. The CDR3 extends over 14 amino acids. Trimming removed 6 bases at V and 2 bases at J, with 13 bases between. The DNA for the CDR3 is TGTGCCAGCAGTGAGGGACTGGAAAACACTGAAGCTTTCTTT. Protein: CASSEGLENTEAFF.